This note documents a single T cell receptor beta chain sequence. This sample stems from a study of blood T cell repertoires in COVID-19. In the original processing: Reference gene primers were amplified, and this amplification served to estimate nucleated cell counts. Data came from immunoSEQ multiplex PCR; TCRdb stores just in-frame clones and leaves some out. From that table come the V and J calls and clone size; the DNA was used to work out D and trimming. Among 150,000 or so clones, approximately 88% were seen once, and the ten largest hold less than 5.5%. The V gene lost 0 bases and the J gene lost 9 bases, with 9 bases spanning the gap. The CDR3 contains 13 residues. Germline V gene data show CDR1 as GTSNPN and CDR2 as SVGIG (reference sequence).

The source of this sequence is a human donor in a cohort sampled during active COVID-19. The sequenced sample was peripheral blood. The chain links TRBV30 to TRBJ1-6, with D possibly TRBD1 on 5 matching bases. The CDR3, as DNA: TGTGCCTGGAGTGTAGAAAGGGGTTCACCCCTCCACTTT. Protein sequence: CAWSVERGSPLHF.